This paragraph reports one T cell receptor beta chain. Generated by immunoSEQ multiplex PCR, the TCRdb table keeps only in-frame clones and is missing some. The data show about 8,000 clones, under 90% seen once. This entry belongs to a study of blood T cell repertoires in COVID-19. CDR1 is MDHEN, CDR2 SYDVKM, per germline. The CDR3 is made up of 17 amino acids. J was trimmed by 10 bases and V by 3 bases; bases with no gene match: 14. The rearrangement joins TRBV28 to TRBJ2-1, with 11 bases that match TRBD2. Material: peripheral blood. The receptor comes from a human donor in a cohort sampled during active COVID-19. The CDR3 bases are TGTGCCAGCAGTTTTGTTAGCGGGAGGGATTCGCGGACCGAGCAGTTCTTC. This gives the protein CASSFVSGRDSRTEQFF.